This passage covers 25 T cell receptor beta chains from one sample sequenced in a study of blood T cell repertoires in COVID-19. Repertoires were generated with immunoSEQ multiplex PCR, while TCRdb's copy carries only in-frame clones and drops some. The sample holds 200,000 to 250,000 clones, 88% seen once. What was sequenced was PBMCs or T cells enriched from blood (not recorded which). These receptors all stem from a woman aged 45 to 65 with acute COVID-19.

The V call is TRBV9, the J call TRBJ2-1; 10 bases fit TRBD2. V lost 4 bases, J lost 3 bases, and 7 bases stayed unmatched. Germline V gives CDR1 SGDLS, CDR2 YYNGEE. The CDR3 is made up of 16 amino acids. The CDR3 protein is CASSMLAGELYNEQFF. Written as DNA, the CDR3 is TGTGCCAGCAGCATGCTAGCGGGAGAACTCTACAATGAGCAGTTCTTC.

This sequence joins TRBV2 and TRBJ1-1; a possible D gene is TRBD1 (6 bases). The CDR3 sequence is 13 residues long. V dropped 7 bases and J dropped 1 base, with 10 bases sitting between them. Germline CDR1 SNHLY, CDR2 FYNNEI. CDR3 bases: TGTGCCAGCACCACACAGGGGAACACTGAAGCTTTCTTT. Protein: CASTTQGNTEAFF. Using reference TRBV2 and TRBJ1-1 for the parts outside the CDR3, the full variable domain is EPEVTQTPSHQVTQMGQEVILRCVPISNHLYFYWYRQILGQKVEFLVSFYNNEISEKSEIFDDQFSVERPDGSNFTLKIRSTKLEDSAMYFCASTTQGNTEAFFGQGTRLTVV.

The CDR3 DNA is TGTGCCAGCTCACCACACAGGGTAGTCTCTGGAAACACCATATATTTT. As protein: CASSPHRVVSGNTIYF. The rearrangement links TRBV18 to TRBJ1-3; D is possibly TRBD1 (6 bases). Germline CDR1 reads KGHSH; CDR2 reads LQKENI. The V and J ends lost 1 base and 0 bases respectively, with 10 bases between them. The CDR3 consists of 16 residues.

The CDR3 loop is CASSQDLRTGSSYEQYF. The CDR3 DNA follows: TGTGCCAGCAGCCAAGATCTTAGGACGGGAAGCTCCTACGAGCAGTACTTC. V and J are TRBV4-2 and TRBJ2-7, with D maybe TRBD2 (5 bases). The CDR3 has 17 amino acids. V shed 0 bases and J shed 0 bases, with 15 bases lying between them. CDR1 LGHNA and CDR2 YNFKEQ come from the germline V gene.

The rearrangement joins TRBV7-9 to TRBJ1-1, with D possibly TRBD1 on 6 matching bases. Trimming removed 3 bases from V and 4 bases from J, with 27 bases in between. The CDR3 consists of 19 residues. CDR1 and CDR2 from the germline V gene are SEHNR and FQNEAQ (reference sequence). The CDR3 DNA reads TGTGCCAGCAGCTTTCCCCCGGGACACCGGGAAAGAATCGGCACTGAAGCTTTCTTT. This sequence encodes CASSFPPGHRERIGTEAFF.

The DNA of the CDR3 is TGTGCCAGCAGAAAGGGACAGAACTACGAGCAGTACTTC. Amino acids: CASRKGQNYEQYF. The chain combines TRBV27 with TRBJ2-7, with TRBD1 matching 7 bases. CDR1 and CDR2 (germline): MNHEY, SMNVEV (reference sequence). CDR3 size: 13 residues. Unmatched junction bases numbered 5, after V lost 6 bases and J lost 3 bases.

The V gene is TRBV28, the J gene TRBJ1-1; D perhaps matches TRBD1 (6 bases). CDR3 length equals 15 residues. Germline assignment: CDR1 MDHEN and CDR2 SYDVKM. V lost 5 bases to trimming and J lost 1 base, with 14 bases between them. The CDR3 DNA is TGTGCCAGCAGTCTTCACGGGACACAGAACACTGAAGCTTTCTTT. Translated: CASSLHGTQNTEAFF.

The J gene is TRBJ2-5, the V gene TRBV14, with D perhaps matching TRBD2 (6 bases). Per germline, CDR1 SGHDN and CDR2 FVKESK. V lost 3 bases and J lost 3, with 14 bases in between. This CDR3 is 15 amino acids long. CDR3 sequence reads: CASSHLGGPEETQYF. CDR3 coding DNA: TGTGCCAGCAGCCACCTGGGGGGTCCGGAAGAGACCCAGTACTTC.

A single count supports this clone. The rearrangement links TRBV5-1 to TRBJ2-5, with D perhaps matching TRBD1 (6 bases). Trimming took off 8 bases at V and 3 bases at J, with 14 bases between the two ends. Germline assignment: CDR1 SGHRS and CDR2 YFSETQ. The CDR3 runs 13 residues. The CDR3: CASSNPGEETQYF. DNA for the CDR3: TGCGCCAGTTCAAATCCAGGGGAAGAGACCCAGTACTTC.

The V and J genes are TRBV5-1 and TRBJ2-3; D is uncertain. The CDR3 is 16 residues long. Per germline, CDR1 SGHRS and CDR2 YFSETQ. Trimming left V 4 bases short and J 1 base short, with 16 bases between. The CDR3 protein is CASSPEVTPRTDTQYF. The CDR3 coding sequence is TGCGCCAGCAGCCCAGAGGTAACGCCCCGCACAGATACGCAGTATTTT.

V and J are TRBV15 and TRBJ2-3; D remains unclear. In germline, CDR1 is LNHNV, CDR2 YYDKDF (reference sequence). The CDR3 extends over 13 amino acids. V gave up 5 bases and J gave up 0 bases, with 6 bases separating them. The CDR3 spells CATSLGSTDTQYF. The CDR3 DNA follows: TGTGCCACCAGCCTCGGGAGCACAGATACGCAGTATTTT.

The chain links TRBV5-1 to TRBJ2-7, with 9 nucleotides matching TRBD1. Germline loops: CDR1 SGHRS, CDR2 YFSETQ. V trimming: 4 bases; J trimming: 0 bases; junction bases outside the gene matches: 5. The CDR3 consists of 15 residues. The CDR3: CASSPGQGFSYEQYF. As DNA, the CDR3 is TGCGCCAGCAGCCCGGGACAGGGCTTCTCCTACGAGCAGTACTTC. Full variable domain (rest looked up from reference TRBV5-1 and TRBJ2-7): KAGVTQTPRYLIKTRGQQVTLSCSPISGHRSVSWYQQTPGQGLQFLFEYFSETQRNKGNFPGRFSGRQFSNSRSEMNVSTLELGDSALYLCASSPGQGFSYEQYFGPGTRLTVT.

The chain uses TRBV28 and TRBJ1-4; D is possibly TRBD1 (6 bases). Germline assignment: CDR1 MDHEN and CDR2 SYDVKM. The CDR3 has 15 amino acids. Trimming pared 3 bases from V and 4 bases from J, leaving 12 bases between. DNA of the CDR3: TGTGCCAGCAGTTTCAGATTACAGGGTAATGAAAAACTGTTTTTT. Translating it yields CASSFRLQGNEKLFF.

This chain connects TRBV3-1 (or the pseudogene TRBV3-2) to TRBJ1-5, with TRBD1 matching over 8 bases. The CDR3 totals 13 residues. V lost 5 bases and J lost 4; bases outside the gene matches: 1. Germline CDR1 is LGHDT and CDR2 is YNNKEL (reference sequence). The CDR3 reads CASSGQGNQPQHF. The CDR3 nucleotides read TGTGCCAGCAGCGGACAGGGTAATCAGCCCCAGCATTTT.

The CDR3 region has the DNA TGTGCCAGCAGCCCCCGGACAGGCCGCCGGGAAAAACTGTTTTTT. This encodes CASSPRTGRREKLFF. This chain uses TRBV7-9 with TRBJ1-4, with TRBD1 matching 7 bases. The CDR3 contains 15 residues. The J segment lost 8 bases and the V segment lost 5 bases, leaving 11 bases of the junction unmatched. CDR1 is SEHNR, CDR2 FQNEAQ, per germline (reference sequence).

The V and J genes are TRBV7-6 and TRBJ2-3; a weak D match, TRBD1 (5 bases). V was shortened by 0 bases and J by 7 bases, with 11 bases between the two germline ends. Germline V gives CDR1 SGHVS, CDR2 FNYEAQ. CDR3 size: 14 residues. In DNA form, the CDR3 reads TGTGCCAGCAGCTTAGCCGACCGGACAAATACGCAGTATTTT. This translates into CASSLADRTNTQYF.

The rearrangement joins TRBV4-3 to TRBJ2-7, with D possibly being TRBD2 (6 bases). The CDR3 spans 16 residues. The V gene's germline CDR1 is LGHNA and CDR2 YSLEER. Trimming took 1 base from V and 0 from J, leaving 13 bases between them. The CDR3 reads CASSQGYGGSSYEQYF. The CDR3 DNA follows: TGCGCCAGCAGCCAAGGATACGGGGGAAGCTCCTACGAGCAGTACTTC.

The rearrangement joins TRBV9 to TRBJ1-1; D not resolved. The CDR3 extends over 13 amino acids. Trimming shortened V by 0 bases and J by 3 bases, and 6 bases separated the two germline ends. The germline V gene has CDR1 SGDLS and CDR2 YYNGEE. The chain's CDR3 is CASSVGGDTEAFF. As DNA, the CDR3 is TGTGCCAGCAGCGTAGGCGGGGACACTGAAGCTTTCTTT.

V gene TRBV11-3 combines with J gene TRBJ2-3; a weak D match, TRBD1 (5 bases). This CDR3 has 15 amino acids. Germline CDR1 is SGHNT and CDR2 is YENEEA. The ends were cut back, 9 bases at V and 4 bases at J, with 20 bases in the middle. For the CDR3, the DNA is TGTGCCAGTACACCGTCGCAGGGCAACGCAGATACGCAGTATTTT. As protein: CASTPSQGNADTQYF.

CDR3 protein: CATSPSRAGVGYEQYF. The CDR3 coding sequence is TGTGCCACCAGTCCTTCTCGCGCGGGAGTGGGCTACGAGCAGTACTTC. This chain connects TRBV15 to TRBJ2-7; 7 bases are shared with TRBD2. V trimming: 6 bases; J trimming: 3 bases; junction bases outside the gene matches: 14. The CDR3 is 16 residues long. Germline-derived CDR1 and CDR2 are LNHNV and YYDKDF (reference sequence).

V gene TRBV13 combines with J gene TRBJ2-1; the D gene is possibly TRBD2 (5 bases). The CDR3 runs to 14 residues. V was cut by 8 bases and J by 0 bases, with 11 bases left in between. Germline CDR1 reads PRHDT; CDR2 reads FYEKMQ (reference sequence). CDR3 residues: CASRADLSYNEQFF. The CDR3 region has the DNA TGTGCCAGCCGAGCGGACCTCTCCTACAATGAGCAGTTCTTC.

The V and J genes are TRBV12-5 and TRBJ2-1; TRBD2 agrees at 11 bases. The J segment lost 4 bases and the V segment lost 5 bases, leaving 7 bases of the junction unmatched. CDR3 length: 16 amino acids. The germline V gene encodes CDR1 LGHNT and CDR2 FRNRAP. CDR3 coding DNA: TGTGCTAGTGGTCCCTCGGGACTAGCGGAGTACAATGAGCAGTTCTTC. Its translation: CASGPSGLAEYNEQFF.

This chain uses TRBV7-2 with TRBJ2-3; 8 bases align to TRBD1. CDR3 length equals 16 residues. V gave up 0 bases and J gave up 0 bases; unmatched junction bases: 2. Germline-derived CDR1 and CDR2 are SGHTA and FQGNSA. The CDR3 DNA follows: TGTGCCAGCAGCTTAGCCGGGACAGGCAGCACAGATACGCAGTATTTT. Amino acids: CASSLAGTGSTDTQYF.

The chain couples TRBV7-6 to TRBJ1-1; D is undetermined. Germline V gene sequence: CDR1 SGHVS, CDR2 FNYEAQ. The CDR3 is 16 amino acids. V dropped 2 bases and J dropped 1 base, with 14 bases sitting between them. The CDR3 here is CASSLFIDTANTEAFF. Written as DNA, the CDR3 is TGTGCCAGCAGCTTATTTATTGACACGGCGAACACTGAAGCTTTCTTT.

Worth noting for this clone: The same CDR3 arises from other DNA sequences in this sample as well. V and J are TRBV5-6 and TRBJ1-4; 7 nucleotides line up with TRBD1. The V segment lost 3 bases and the J segment 0 bases; nucleotides outside the gene matches: 5. CDR3 length: 16 amino acids. CDR1 SGHDT and CDR2 YYEEEE come from the germline V gene. In DNA, the CDR3 is TGTGCCAGCAGCTATAGGACAGGAACAACTAATGAAAAACTGTTTTTT. Protein sequence: CASSYRTGTTNEKLFF.